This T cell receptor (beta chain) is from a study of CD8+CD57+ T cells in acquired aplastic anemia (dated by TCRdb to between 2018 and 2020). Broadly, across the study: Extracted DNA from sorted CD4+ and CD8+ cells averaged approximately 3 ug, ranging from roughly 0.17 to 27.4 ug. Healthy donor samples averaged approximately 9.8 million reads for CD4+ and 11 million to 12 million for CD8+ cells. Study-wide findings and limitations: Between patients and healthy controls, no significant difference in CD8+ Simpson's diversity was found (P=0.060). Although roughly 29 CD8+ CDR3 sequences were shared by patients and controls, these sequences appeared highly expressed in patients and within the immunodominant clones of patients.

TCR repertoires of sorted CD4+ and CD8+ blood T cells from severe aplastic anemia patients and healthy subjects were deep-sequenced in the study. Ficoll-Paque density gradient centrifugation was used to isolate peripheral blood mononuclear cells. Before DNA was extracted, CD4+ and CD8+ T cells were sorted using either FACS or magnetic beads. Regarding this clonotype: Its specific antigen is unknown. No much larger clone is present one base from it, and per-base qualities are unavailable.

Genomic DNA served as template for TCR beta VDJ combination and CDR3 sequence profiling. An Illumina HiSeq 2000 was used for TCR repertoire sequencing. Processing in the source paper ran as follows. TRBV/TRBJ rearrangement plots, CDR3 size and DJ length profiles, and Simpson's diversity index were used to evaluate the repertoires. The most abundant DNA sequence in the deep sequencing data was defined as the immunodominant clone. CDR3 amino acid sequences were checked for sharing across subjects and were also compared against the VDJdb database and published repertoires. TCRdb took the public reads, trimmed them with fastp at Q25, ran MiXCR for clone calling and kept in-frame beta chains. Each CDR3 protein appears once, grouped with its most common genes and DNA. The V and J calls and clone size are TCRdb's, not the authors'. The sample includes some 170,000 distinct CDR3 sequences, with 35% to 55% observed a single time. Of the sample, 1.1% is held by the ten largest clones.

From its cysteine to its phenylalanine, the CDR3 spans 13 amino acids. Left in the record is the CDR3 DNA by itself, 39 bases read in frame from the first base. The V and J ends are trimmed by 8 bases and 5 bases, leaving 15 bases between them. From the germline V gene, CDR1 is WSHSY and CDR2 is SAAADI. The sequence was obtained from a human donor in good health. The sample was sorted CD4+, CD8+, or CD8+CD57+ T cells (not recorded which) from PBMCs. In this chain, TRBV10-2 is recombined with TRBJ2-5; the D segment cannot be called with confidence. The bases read TGCGCCAGCCTCACTAACGCGTTCGAGACCCAGTACTTC. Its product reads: CASLTNAFETQYF.